The present T cell receptor (beta chain) was sequenced within a study of blood T cells in healthy people across ages. V lost 3 bases, J lost 2 bases, and 4 bases lay in between. Germline-derived CDR1 and CDR2 are MGHDK and SYGVNS. CDR3 size: 12 residues. About 9.9 milliliters of peripheral blood were drawn from each donor. Primed by a sample-barcoded 5' primer and a J-beta primer mix, a second PCR proceeded for 7 to 11 cycles. MiXCR, run by TCRdb on the 5' RACE reads, gives a single entry per CDR3 protein. Of 600,000 or so distinct CDR3 sequences in the sample, about 45% were seen once. This TCR was sampled from a man of 80 years or more in good health. Sequencing was performed on blood. V gene TRBV25-1 combines with J gene TRBJ2-5; the D is unclear. Here the CDR3 DNA reads TGTGCCAGCAGTGATTATCAAGAGACCCAGTACTTC. It encodes CASSDYQETQYF.